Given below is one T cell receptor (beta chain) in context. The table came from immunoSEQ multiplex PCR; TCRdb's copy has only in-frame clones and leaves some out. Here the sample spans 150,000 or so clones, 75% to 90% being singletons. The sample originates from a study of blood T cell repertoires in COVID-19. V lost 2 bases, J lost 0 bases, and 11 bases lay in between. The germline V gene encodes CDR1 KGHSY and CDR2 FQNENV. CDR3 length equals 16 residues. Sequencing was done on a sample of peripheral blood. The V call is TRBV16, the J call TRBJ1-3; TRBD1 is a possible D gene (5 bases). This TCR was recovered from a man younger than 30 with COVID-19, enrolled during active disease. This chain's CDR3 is CASSQAGLHSGNTIYF. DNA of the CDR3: TGTGCCAGCAGCCAAGCAGGGCTACACTCTGGAAACACCATATATTTT.